The source of this T cell receptor (beta chain) is a study of blood T cell repertoires in COVID-19. Study-wide background: From the United States, Italy and Spain came samples of acute and convalescent COVID-19.

Seattle's enrolled individuals joined amid active infection and were then monitored longitudinally. In the original processing: Using reference gene primer amplification, nucleated cell counts were estimated. Some clones are missing from TCRdb's copy, which holds only in-frame ones; the method was immunoSEQ multiplex PCR. The V and J calls and clone size were taken over from that table, and D and trimming were inferred from the DNA. The table has about 120,000 clones, almost 90% seen once. The CDR3 loop spans 15 amino acids. V was pared by 0 bases and J by 4 bases, with 5 bases of the junction left unmatched. The V gene's germline CDR1 is GTSNPN and CDR2 SVGIG (reference sequence).

The J gene is TRBJ2-2, the V gene TRBV30; 7 nucleotides agree with TRBD1. Sequenced material: peripheral blood. This sequence originates from a woman aged 60 to 75 with COVID-19, enrolled during active disease. The CDR3 spells CAWSVLGTVTGELFF. CDR3 DNA sequence: TGTGCCTGGAGTGTTTTGGGGACAGTCACCGGGGAGCTGTTTTTT.